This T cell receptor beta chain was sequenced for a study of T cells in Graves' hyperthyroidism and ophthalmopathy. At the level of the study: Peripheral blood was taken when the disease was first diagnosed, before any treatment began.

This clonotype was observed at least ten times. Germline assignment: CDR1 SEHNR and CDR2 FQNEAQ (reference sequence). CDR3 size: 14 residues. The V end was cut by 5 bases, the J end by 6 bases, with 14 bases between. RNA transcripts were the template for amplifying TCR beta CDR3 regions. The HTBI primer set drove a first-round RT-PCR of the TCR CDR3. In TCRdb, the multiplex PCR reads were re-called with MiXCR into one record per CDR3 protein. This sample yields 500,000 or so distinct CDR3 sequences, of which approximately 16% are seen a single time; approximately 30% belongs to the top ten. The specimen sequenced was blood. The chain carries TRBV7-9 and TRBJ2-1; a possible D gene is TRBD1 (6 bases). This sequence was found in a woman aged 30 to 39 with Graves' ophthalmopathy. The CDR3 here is CASSPWDTSNEQFF. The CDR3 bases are TGTGCCAGCAGCCCCTGGGACACTAGCAATGAGCAGTTCTTC.